The rows below give T cell receptor beta chains drawn from one sample of a study of early T cells in non-severe SARS-CoV-2 infection. TCRdb independently ran MiXCR on the 5' RACE reads; one entry per CDR3 protein. The sample has 60,000 to 65,000 distinct CDR3 sequences; roughly an eighth are singletons. The sample taken for sequencing was whole blood. The receptors come from an adult who was a healthcare worker with PCR-confirmed SARS-CoV-2 infection or an uninfected control (not recorded which). Both conserved end residues are part of each CDR3. A D gene is named only where the DNA matches it firmly. Clone size is shown for a subset of rows, as once, few, many or a class of expanded clone.

clone_size	j_call	d_call	v_call	cdr3_nt	cdr3_aa
many	TRBJ2-1	TRBD1	TRBV15	TGTGCCACCAGCAGTGGACAGGTTTTCCGTGAGCAGTTCTTC	CATSSGQVFREQFF
few	TRBJ2-1	TRBD2	TRBV29-1	TGCAGCGTTGATAGGACTAGCGGGAGAATTGAGCAGTTCTTC	CSVDRTSGRIEQFF
few	TRBJ1-2	TRBD1	TRBV27	TGTGCCAGCAGTTTGAGGGGGCCTAACTATGGCTACACCTTC	CASSLRGPNYGYTF
many	TRBJ1-2	TRBD1	TRBV6-6	TGTGCCAGCATCCCGAGGGGGACAGGGGAAGGCTACACCTTC	CASIPRGTGEGYTF
-	TRBJ1-2	-	TRBV7-9	TGTGCCAGCAGCTTAGGTGCAGCTAACTATGGCTACACCTTC	CASSLGAANYGYTF
many	TRBJ2-1	TRBD2	TRBV11-2	TGTGCCAGCACCCCGAGTGGTGCTAGCGGCTACAATGAGCAGTTCTTC	CASTPSGASGYNEQFF
many	TRBJ2-5	-	TRBV7-2	TGTGCCAGCAGCAACCGACGGTACCAAGAGACCCAGTACTTC	CASSNRRYQETQYF
medium-sized	TRBJ2-3	-	TRBV29-1	TGCAGCGTTGAGTCCGCAACTAAATCGTATTTT	CSVESATKSYF
-	TRBJ1-2	-	TRBV5-6	TGTGCCAGCAGCTTCTTTGGGGATGTAAGCTATGGCTACACCTTC	CASSFFGDVSYGYTF
few	TRBJ1-5	-	TRBV5-8	TGTGCCAGCAGCTCGGACAGACTCAATCAGCCCCAGCATTTT	CASSSDRLNQPQHF
many	TRBJ2-3	TRBD2	TRBV29-1	TGCAGCGTTGGATTAACCGGGACTAGGCATACAGATACGCAGTATTTT	CSVGLTGTRHTDTQYF
-	TRBJ2-3	TRBD2	TRBV20-1	TGCAGTGCTAGGGCCCTAGCGGGCACAGATACGCAGTATTTT	CSARALAGTDTQYF
-	TRBJ2-1	TRBD2	TRBV7-2	TGTGCCAGCAGCCCCCCTGGCGCTAGCGGTTGGAATGAGCAGTTCTTC	CASSPPGASGWNEQFF
many	TRBJ2-6	-	TRBV19	TGTGCCACCACTTGGGGAGGGACAGTTTACTCTGGGGCCAACGTCCTGACTTTC	CATTWGGTVYSGANVLTF
few	TRBJ2-5	-	TRBV6-2/TRBV6-3	TGTGCCAGCAGCAAGCCTCCGGGGGAGACCCAGTACTTC	CASSKPPGETQYF
-	TRBJ2-1	-	TRBV29-1	TGCAGCGCCGAGACTCCAAAGAGGTATGAGCAGTTCTTC	CSAETPKRYEQFF
-	TRBJ1-2	-	TRBV10-2	TGCGCCAGCAGTGAGTCGTTGTCCCAGGGGAATTATGGCTACACCTTC	CASSESLSQGNYGYTF
few	TRBJ1-4	-	TRBV18	TGTGCCAGCTCACCAACCCAAGGGGCGCTCACTAATGAAAAACTGTTTTTT	CASSPTQGALTNEKLFF
few	TRBJ2-7	TRBD1	TRBV2	TGTGCCTCCGACGGACAGGTCTCCTACGAGCAGTACTTC	CASDGQVSYEQYF
few	TRBJ2-2	-	TRBV27	TGTGCCAGCAGTTTAATGCGGGGAACCGGGGAGCTGTTTTTT	CASSLMRGTGELFF
few	TRBJ2-2	-	TRBV29-1	TGCAGCGTTGTCAGGGGAGGCACCGGGGAGCTGTTTTTT	CSVVRGGTGELFF
-	TRBJ2-5	-	TRBV7-3	TGTGCCAGCAGTGGTAGCGGACAAGAGACCCAGTACTTC	CASSGSGQETQYF
many	TRBJ2-2	-	TRBV6-5	TGTGCCAGCAGTTATTCCGGAACGAACACCGGGGAGCTGTTTTTT	CASSYSGTNTGELFF
few	TRBJ2-5	-	TRBV28	TGTGCCAGCAGTTATCAGGCAAGCCACCTCCAAGAGACCCAGTACTTC	CASSYQASHLQETQYF
-	TRBJ2-3	-	TRBV11-3	TGTGCCAGCAGCTTAACCCCCCGGAGTACGCAGTATTTT	CASSLTPRSTQYF
-	TRBJ2-2	-	TRBV23-1	TGCGCCAGCAGACATAGAGCGGGGACAACCGGGGAGCTGTTTTTT	CASRHRAGTTGELFF
many	TRBJ2-1	TRBD2	TRBV7-2	TGTGCCAGCAGCCGGCCGGCGGGGGGTCACAATGAGCAGTTCTTC	CASSRPAGGHNEQFF
-	TRBJ2-7	TRBD1	TRBV7-8	TGTGCCAGCAGCTCTATGACAGGGGCCTACGAGCAGTACTTC	CASSSMTGAYEQYF
many	TRBJ1-6	TRBD1	TRBV6-5	TGTGCCAGCAGGGACGACAGGGGTAATTCACCCCTCCACTTT	CASRDDRGNSPLHF
many	TRBJ2-3	-	TRBV12-3/TRBV12-4	TGTGCCAGCGGAGACGGACTCGACCTCGATACGCAGTATTTT	CASGDGLDLDTQYF
few	TRBJ2-3	-	TRBV18	TGTGCCAGCTCACCAATGGCAGGAACAGATACGCAGTATTTT	CASSPMAGTDTQYF
-	TRBJ2-1	-	TRBV29-1	TGCAGCGTTGTTAAGTTCGGGGCAAGCTCCTACAATGAGCAGTTCTTC	CSVVKFGASSYNEQFF
many	TRBJ1-5	-	TRBV9	TGTGCCAGCAGCGTAGTGGGGGCTGGTCAGCCCCAGCATTTT	CASSVVGAGQPQHF
many	TRBJ2-7	TRBD1	TRBV3-1	TGTGCCAGCAGCCCCGGACAGGGCCTTAGGGAGCAGTACTTC	CASSPGQGLREQYF
many	TRBJ2-5	-	TRBV15	TGTGCCACCAGCCCAGCCCAAGAGACCCAGTACTTC	CATSPAQETQYF
many	TRBJ2-3	-	TRBV7-6	TGTGCCAGCAGCAACACAGGGACGGTTTCCACAGATACGCAGTATTTT	CASSNTGTVSTDTQYF
few	TRBJ2-7	TRBD2	TRBV28	TGTGCCAGCAGTTCTAGCGGGAGCTCCTACGAGCAGTACTTC	CASSSSGSSYEQYF
-	TRBJ2-1	TRBD2	TRBV6-6	TGTGCCAGCAGTGGGACTAGCGGGGGGGCCAATGAGCAGTTCTTC	CASSGTSGGANEQFF
-	TRBJ1-5	-	TRBV12-3/TRBV12-4	TGTGCCAGCAGTTTAGCGTTGGAGTATAGCAATCAGCCCCAGCATTTT	CASSLALEYSNQPQHF
many	TRBJ1-2	TRBD1	TRBV7-8	TGTGCCAGCAGCTCCTACCGGGACAGGGACAATGGCTACACCTTC	CASSSYRDRDNGYTF
few	TRBJ2-5	TRBD2	TRBV2	TGTGCCGGACAGTCTAGCGGGAGGGAAGAGACCCAGTACTTC	CAGQSSGREETQYF
many	TRBJ2-7	TRBD2	TRBV20-1	TGCAGTGCTAGGTCGTCGGGGGGAGTGGCTACCTACGAGCAGTACTTC	CSARSSGGVATYEQYF
-	TRBJ1-2	-	TRBV20-1	TGCAGTGCCATATCCCATTTTGGCTACACCTTC	CSAISHFGYTF
many	TRBJ2-6	-	TRBV7-3	TGTGCCAGCAGCCCGGGCGATAGGGCCAACGTCCTGACTTTC	CASSPGDRANVLTF
many	TRBJ1-1	-	TRBV3-1	TGTGCCACCACGGTTTTACAGGGAGGCACTGAAGCTTTCTTT	CATTVLQGGTEAFF
-	TRBJ2-5	-	TRBV7-7	TGTGCCAGCAGCTTGGGAGACCGGGACTCAGGAGAGACCCAGTACTTC	CASSLGDRDSGETQYF
-	TRBJ2-7	-	TRBV7-3	TGTGCCAGTAGTCCGGACAGTACCTACGAGCAGTACTTC	CASSPDSTYEQYF
few	TRBJ1-1	-	TRBV29-1	TGCAGCGTGGAGCCCAGTATAGCTTTCTTT	CSVEPSIAFF
many	TRBJ2-7	-	TRBV7-8	TGTGCCAGCAGCTTAGCGCAAGCAGCCCACGAGCAGTACTTC	CASSLAQAAHEQYF
-	TRBJ1-5	TRBD1	TRBV9	TGTGCCAGCAGCGCCGGACAGGAATATCAGCCCCAGCATTTT	CASSAGQEYQPQHF
-	TRBJ2-7	TRBD1	TRBV9	TGTGCCAGCAGCGGTCCCGGTAGACAGGGGACCTACGAGCAGTACTTC	CASSGPGRQGTYEQYF
many	TRBJ2-2	TRBD1	TRBV6-1	TGTGCCAGCAGCGCGGGACAGGGGTTCGGGGAGCTGTTTTTT	CASSAGQGFGELFF
few	TRBJ1-6	-	TRBV12-3/TRBV12-4	TGTGCCAGCAGTTTCGATAGGCCCCTCCACTTT	CASSFDRPLHF
-	TRBJ1-1	-	TRBV5-1	TGCGCCAGCAGCTTAAACCGGGACATGCGACCCTGGGCTTTCTTT	CASSLNRDMRPWAFF
-	TRBJ2-3	TRBD1	TRBV7-2	TGTGCCAGCAGCTACTTACAGGGGGCATGGACAGATACGCAGTATTTT	CASSYLQGAWTDTQYF
many	TRBJ1-5	TRBD1	TRBV6-1	TGTGCCACCAGGACAGGGCACCTTTCGGATAGCAATCAGCCCCAGCATTTT	CATRTGHLSDSNQPQHF
many	TRBJ2-3	-	TRBV19	TGTGCCAGTAGTATATTCCCCCGGGGGCCGGAAACTCTCACAGATACGCAGTATTTT	CASSIFPRGPETLTDTQYF
-	TRBJ1-3	-	TRBV10-3	TGTGCCATCGGGAACTCTGGAAACACCATATATTTT	CAIGNSGNTIYF
-	TRBJ1-1	-	TRBV20-1	TGCAGCTCCAGAGAGAACACTGAAGCTTTCTTT	CSSRENTEAFF
many	TRBJ1-2	-	TRBV29-1	TGCAGCGTTGTTAGCTCGGGCAGGGACTATGGCTACACCTTC	CSVVSSGRDYGYTF